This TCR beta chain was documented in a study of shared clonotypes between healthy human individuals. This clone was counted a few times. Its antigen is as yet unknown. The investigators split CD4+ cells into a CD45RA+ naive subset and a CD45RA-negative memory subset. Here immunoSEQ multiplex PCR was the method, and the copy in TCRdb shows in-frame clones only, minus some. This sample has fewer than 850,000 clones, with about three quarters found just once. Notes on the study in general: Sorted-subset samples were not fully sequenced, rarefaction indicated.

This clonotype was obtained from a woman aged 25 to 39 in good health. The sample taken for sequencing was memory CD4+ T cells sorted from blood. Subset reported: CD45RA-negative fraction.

CDR3 sequence (DNA): TGTGCCAGCCACACAAACGGGAACACTGAAGCTTTCTTT. It yields the protein CASHTNGNTEAFF. The chain couples TRBV2 to TRBJ1-1; no definite D call. Germline V gene lookup returns CDR1 SNHLY and CDR2 FYNNEI. V was shortened by 8 bases and J by 1 base, with 11 bases between the two germline ends. CDR3 size: 13 residues.